Listed below are T cell receptor beta chains from one sample, sequenced in a study of blood T cell repertoires in COVID-19. Libraries were prepared by immunoSEQ multiplex PCR; TCRdb keeps only in-frame clonotypes and omits some of them. Of 75,000 to 100,000 clones listed, more than 75% were seen once; the top ten hold 15%. Sequenced input: peripheral blood. Receptors originate from a human donor in a cohort sampled during active COVID-19. Each CDR3 is given with its conserved first and last residue. Fields, in order: J gene, clone size, D gene, V gene, CDR3 DNA, CDR3 protein. The D gene is left open where the match is weak. Part of the rows lack a size; the others show once, few, many or a class for expanded clones.

j_call: TRBJ2-5
clone_size: -
d_call: -
v_call: TRBV7-9
cdr3_nt: TGTGCCAGCAGCTTGGCGGTGGGGGACTCGCGGACCCAGTACTTC
cdr3_aa: CASSLAVGDSRTQYF

j_call: TRBJ1-5
clone_size: -
d_call: -
v_call: TRBV16
cdr3_nt: TGTGCCAGCGCAGGGGAACATAGCAATCAGCCCCAGCATTTT
cdr3_aa: CASAGEHSNQPQHF

j_call: TRBJ2-5
clone_size: -
d_call: -
v_call: TRBV7-2
cdr3_nt: TGTGCCAGCAGCTTAGGTGTGAGAGAGACCCAGTACTTC
cdr3_aa: CASSLGVRETQYF

j_call: TRBJ2-1
clone_size: -
d_call: TRBD2
v_call: TRBV30
cdr3_nt: TGTGCCTGGAGTAGACTAGCGGGACTCAATGAGCAGTTCTTC
cdr3_aa: CAWSRLAGLNEQFF

j_call: TRBJ2-2
clone_size: -
d_call: TRBD2
v_call: TRBV11-3
cdr3_nt: TGTGCCAGCAGCCGAGCGGGAGGGATTAACACCGGGGAGCTGTTTTTT
cdr3_aa: CASSRAGGINTGELFF

j_call: TRBJ1-1
clone_size: -
d_call: TRBD1
v_call: TRBV6-6
cdr3_nt: TGTGCCAGCAGTTTTCCGGGACAGGGGAGGAACACTGAAGCTTTCTTT
cdr3_aa: CASSFPGQGRNTEAFF

j_call: TRBJ2-1
clone_size: -
d_call: -
v_call: TRBV9
cdr3_nt: TGTGCCAGCAGCGACCAGTACAATGAGCAGTTCTTC
cdr3_aa: CASSDQYNEQFF

j_call: TRBJ2-3
clone_size: -
d_call: -
v_call: TRBV24-1
cdr3_nt: TGTGCCACCAGTGGAGCAACCGGGACGGGAGCAGGAGATACGCAGTATTTT
cdr3_aa: CATSGATGTGAGDTQYF

j_call: TRBJ1-1
clone_size: -
d_call: -
v_call: TRBV30
cdr3_nt: TGTGCCTGGAGTAAAGGGGCCGGCACTGAAGCTTTCTTT
cdr3_aa: CAWSKGAGTEAFF

j_call: TRBJ1-1
clone_size: few
d_call: -
v_call: TRBV12-3/TRBV12-4
cdr3_nt: TGTGCCAGCAGTTTGGGCGCGAACACTGAAGCTTTCTTT
cdr3_aa: CASSLGANTEAFF

j_call: TRBJ1-2
clone_size: once
d_call: -
v_call: TRBV5-1
cdr3_nt: TGCGCCAGCAGCTTGGAATGGTATAAAGGGACATTGGAAGGCTACACCTTC
cdr3_aa: CASSLEWYKGTLEGYTF

j_call: TRBJ2-3
clone_size: -
d_call: TRBD1
v_call: TRBV5-1
cdr3_nt: TGCGCCAGCAGCCGATGGACAGGGTCTACGCAGTATTTT
cdr3_aa: CASSRWTGSTQYF

j_call: TRBJ2-7
clone_size: few
d_call: -
v_call: TRBV10-1
cdr3_nt: TGCGCCAGCAGCTTTACAGGGCGCGACGAGCAGTACTTC
cdr3_aa: CASSFTGRDEQYF

j_call: TRBJ2-1
clone_size: -
d_call: TRBD2
v_call: TRBV30
cdr3_nt: TGTGCCTTGACAGCGGGGGAGTTTGTTGAGCAGTTCTTC
cdr3_aa: CALTAGEFVEQFF

j_call: TRBJ1-1
clone_size: few
d_call: -
v_call: TRBV6-2/TRBV6-3
cdr3_nt: TGTGCCAGCAGTTCCTCGAATTACAGGCCGGCGGACACTGAAGCTTTCTTT
cdr3_aa: CASSSSNYRPADTEAFF

j_call: TRBJ1-4
clone_size: once
d_call: TRBD1
v_call: TRBV24-1
cdr3_nt: TGCGAGGGACAGGATAATGAAAAACTGTTTTTT
cdr3_aa: CEGQDNEKLFF

j_call: TRBJ1-1
clone_size: -
d_call: -
v_call: TRBV7-3
cdr3_nt: TGTGCCAGCAGCCATGAAGCTTTCTTT
cdr3_aa: CASSHEAFF

j_call: TRBJ1-4
clone_size: once
d_call: TRBD1
v_call: TRBV7-9
cdr3_nt: TGTGCCAGCAGCAAAGAACAGGGGGCTAATGAAAAACTGTTTTTT
cdr3_aa: CASSKEQGANEKLFF

j_call: TRBJ1-1
clone_size: -
d_call: -
v_call: TRBV5-1
cdr3_nt: TGCGCCAGCAGCTATCTAAATCAGGTGAACACTGAAGCTTTCTTT
cdr3_aa: CASSYLNQVNTEAFF

j_call: TRBJ2-7
clone_size: -
d_call: TRBD1
v_call: TRBV4-2
cdr3_nt: TGTGCCAGCGCTCCGGGACAGGGGTTCTACGAGCAGTACTTC
cdr3_aa: CASAPGQGFYEQYF

j_call: TRBJ2-3
clone_size: -
d_call: -
v_call: TRBV4-2
cdr3_nt: TGTGCCAGCAGCCAAGATTCCAGTTACAATACGCAGTATTTT
cdr3_aa: CASSQDSSYNTQYF

j_call: TRBJ1-2
clone_size: -
d_call: -
v_call: TRBV27
cdr3_nt: TGTGCCAGCAGTTTCCAGGCAGGGGTCTATGGCTACACCTTC
cdr3_aa: CASSFQAGVYGYTF

j_call: TRBJ2-2
clone_size: -
d_call: -
v_call: TRBV5-1
cdr3_nt: TGCGCCAGCAGCCTAGGAGGAGAGGGGCTGTTTTTT
cdr3_aa: CASSLGGEGLFF

j_call: TRBJ2-7
clone_size: -
d_call: -
v_call: TRBV5-4
cdr3_nt: TGTGCCAGCAGCATGCAGGGCTACGAGCAGTACTTC
cdr3_aa: CASSMQGYEQYF

j_call: TRBJ2-5
clone_size: -
d_call: TRBD1
v_call: TRBV7-8
cdr3_nt: TGTGCCAGCAGCTTCTCCGGGACAGGGGGCCTCCAGTACTTC
cdr3_aa: CASSFSGTGGLQYF

j_call: TRBJ1-3
clone_size: -
d_call: TRBD1
v_call: TRBV5-6
cdr3_nt: TGTGCCAGCAGCTTCGGGACAGGGGGCGGAAACACCATATATTTT
cdr3_aa: CASSFGTGGGNTIYF

j_call: TRBJ2-1
clone_size: -
d_call: TRBD2
v_call: TRBV2
cdr3_nt: TGTGCCAGCACTATAGCGGGGAGCTCCTACAATGAGCAGTTCTTC
cdr3_aa: CASTIAGSSYNEQFF

j_call: TRBJ2-1
clone_size: -
d_call: TRBD1
v_call: TRBV29-1
cdr3_nt: TGCAGCGTTGCACAGGGGGCCCCAAAGAGGTCCTACAATGAGCAGTTCTTC
cdr3_aa: CSVAQGAPKRSYNEQFF

j_call: TRBJ2-1
clone_size: -
d_call: TRBD1
v_call: TRBV3-1/TRBV3-2
cdr3_nt: TGTGCCAGCACGGGCCAGGAGACAGGGCGGCGTGAGCAGTTCTTC
cdr3_aa: CASTGQETGRREQFF

j_call: TRBJ2-3
clone_size: -
d_call: TRBD1
v_call: TRBV27
cdr3_nt: TGTGCCAGCAGTCCGGGACAGTTCACAGATACGCAGTATTTT
cdr3_aa: CASSPGQFTDTQYF

j_call: TRBJ2-1
clone_size: -
d_call: TRBD2
v_call: TRBV5-1
cdr3_nt: TGCGCCAGCAGCCTTCCATCGGGACTAGCGGGAATAAGCTCCTACAATGAGCAGTTCTTC
cdr3_aa: CASSLPSGLAGISSYNEQFF

j_call: TRBJ2-4
clone_size: -
d_call: -
v_call: TRBV5-4
cdr3_nt: TGTGCCAGCAGCTTTGATAGCGGCCACAAAAACATTCAGTACTTC
cdr3_aa: CASSFDSGHKNIQYF

j_call: TRBJ2-1
clone_size: -
d_call: TRBD2
v_call: TRBV5-4
cdr3_nt: TGTGCCAGCAGCTTTGGACTAGCGGGGGGACCCGGTGAGCAGTTCTTC
cdr3_aa: CASSFGLAGGPGEQFF

j_call: TRBJ2-3
clone_size: -
d_call: TRBD1
v_call: TRBV5-1
cdr3_nt: TGCGCCAGCAGCTTTTCAGGGGGCGGGAATACGCAGTATTTT
cdr3_aa: CASSFSGGGNTQYF

j_call: TRBJ2-1
clone_size: -
d_call: TRBD2
v_call: TRBV19
cdr3_nt: TGTGCCAGTAGTATAGTCGCGGGAGGGAATGAGCAGTTCTTC
cdr3_aa: CASSIVAGGNEQFF

j_call: TRBJ1-3
clone_size: -
d_call: -
v_call: TRBV3-1/TRBV3-2
cdr3_nt: TGTGCCAGCAGCCACTACAGGTGGTACTCTGGAAACACCATATATTTT
cdr3_aa: CASSHYRWYSGNTIYF

j_call: TRBJ2-1
clone_size: -
d_call: -
v_call: TRBV7-7
cdr3_nt: TGTGCTAGCAGCTTGGGCCAGAACAATGAGCAGTTCTTC
cdr3_aa: CASSLGQNNEQFF

j_call: TRBJ2-7
clone_size: -
d_call: -
v_call: TRBV19
cdr3_nt: TGTGCCAGTAGTATGAGGCAGGGCTATTACGAGCAGTACTTC
cdr3_aa: CASSMRQGYYEQYF

j_call: TRBJ2-7
clone_size: -
d_call: TRBD1
v_call: TRBV5-7
cdr3_nt: TGTGCCAGCACTCCCGCCGGGACAGGGCACTACGAGCAGTACTTC
cdr3_aa: CASTPAGTGHYEQYF

j_call: TRBJ1-1
clone_size: -
d_call: TRBD1
v_call: TRBV19
cdr3_nt: TGTGCCAGTAGTATAACAGGGGGGGACACTGAAGCTTTCTTT
cdr3_aa: CASSITGGDTEAFF

j_call: TRBJ1-1
clone_size: -
d_call: -
v_call: TRBV11-1
cdr3_nt: TGTGCCAGCAGCTTAAAGAGGTTTATGAACACTGAAGCTTTCTTT
cdr3_aa: CASSLKRFMNTEAFF

j_call: TRBJ1-5
clone_size: few
d_call: TRBD1
v_call: TRBV2
cdr3_nt: TGTGCCACCTGGGACAGAGATCAGCCCCAGCATTTT
cdr3_aa: CATWDRDQPQHF

j_call: TRBJ2-2
clone_size: few
d_call: -
v_call: TRBV4-1
cdr3_nt: TGCGCCAGCAGCCAAGACCTTTTGCGGTCCACCGGGGAGCTGTTTTTT
cdr3_aa: CASSQDLLRSTGELFF

j_call: TRBJ1-3
clone_size: once
d_call: TRBD1
v_call: TRBV7-7
cdr3_nt: TGTGCTAGCAGCCATGGGACAGGGGAAAGGAACACCATATATTTT
cdr3_aa: CASSHGTGERNTIYF

j_call: TRBJ1-6
clone_size: once
d_call: -
v_call: TRBV5-1
cdr3_nt: TGCGCCAGCAGCCCACAGGAGAGCTCCTATAATTCACCCCTCCACTTT
cdr3_aa: CASSPQESSYNSPLHF

j_call: TRBJ1-1
clone_size: once
d_call: TRBD1
v_call: TRBV4-1
cdr3_nt: TGCGCCAGCAGCCAAGTGCCCGGACAGGGGAACACTGAAGCTTTCTTT
cdr3_aa: CASSQVPGQGNTEAFF

j_call: TRBJ1-6
clone_size: once
d_call: TRBD1
v_call: TRBV25-1
cdr3_nt: TGTGCCAGCAGCGCTGGGACAGGCAGCTCCTATAATTCACCCCTCCACTTT
cdr3_aa: CASSAGTGSSYNSPLHF

j_call: TRBJ1-6
clone_size: -
d_call: -
v_call: TRBV10-3
cdr3_nt: TGTGCCATCAGTGACGGGGTTTCACCCCTCCACTTT
cdr3_aa: CAISDGVSPLHF

j_call: TRBJ2-1
clone_size: -
d_call: TRBD2
v_call: TRBV9
cdr3_nt: TGTGCCAGCAGCCTGGGACTAGCGGGGACCAATGAGCAGTTCTTC
cdr3_aa: CASSLGLAGTNEQFF

j_call: TRBJ1-3
clone_size: -
d_call: -
v_call: TRBV2
cdr3_nt: TGTGCCAGATCCGCCGGGCAGGACAATCTCTCTGGAAACACCATATATTTT
cdr3_aa: CARSAGQDNLSGNTIYF

j_call: TRBJ2-1
clone_size: few
d_call: -
v_call: TRBV5-5
cdr3_nt: TGTGCCAGCGTCCCAACGGACAATGAGCAGTTCTTC
cdr3_aa: CASVPTDNEQFF

j_call: TRBJ1-5
clone_size: -
d_call: -
v_call: TRBV23-1
cdr3_nt: TGCGCCAGCAGTCAGGTTAGGGGTAATCAGCCCCAGCATTTT
cdr3_aa: CASSQVRGNQPQHF

j_call: TRBJ2-5
clone_size: -
d_call: -
v_call: TRBV7-9
cdr3_nt: TGTGCCAGCAGCCCAACTCTACAGGGAGAGACCCAGTACTTC
cdr3_aa: CASSPTLQGETQYF

j_call: TRBJ1-1
clone_size: -
d_call: -
v_call: TRBV19
cdr3_nt: TGTGCCAGTATAGGGTTGGGGGCCACTGAAGCTTTCTTT
cdr3_aa: CASIGLGATEAFF

j_call: TRBJ2-1
clone_size: -
d_call: TRBD2
v_call: TRBV7-2
cdr3_nt: TGTGCCAGCAGCTTAGCTAGGGGCGGGAGGGTTAATGAGCAGTTCTTC
cdr3_aa: CASSLARGGRVNEQFF

j_call: TRBJ1-6
clone_size: few
d_call: -
v_call: TRBV5-6
cdr3_nt: TGTGCCAGCAGCTTGTTTGGGAGCTCCTATAATTCACCCCTCCACTTT
cdr3_aa: CASSLFGSSYNSPLHF

j_call: TRBJ1-1
clone_size: -
d_call: TRBD1
v_call: TRBV27
cdr3_nt: TGTGCCAGCAGTAGGGACAGGGGGAACACTGAAGCTTTCTTT
cdr3_aa: CASSRDRGNTEAFF

j_call: TRBJ1-2
clone_size: -
d_call: -
v_call: TRBV7-9
cdr3_nt: TGTGCCAGCACCAAGTCGGGGAAGGACTATGGCTACACCTTC
cdr3_aa: CASTKSGKDYGYTF

j_call: TRBJ2-5
clone_size: -
d_call: -
v_call: TRBV28
cdr3_nt: TGTGCCAGCAGCACAAACCTAGCCTGGGGAGAGACCCAGTACTTC
cdr3_aa: CASSTNLAWGETQYF

j_call: TRBJ1-4
clone_size: -
d_call: -
v_call: TRBV29-1
cdr3_nt: TGCAGCGCCCGACAGCGTGAAAAACTGTTTTTT
cdr3_aa: CSARQREKLFF